This TCR beta chain is from a study of T cells in Graves' hyperthyroidism and ophthalmopathy. Study overall: Prior to any treatment, at the point of initial diagnosis, peripheral blood was collected.

The CDR3 is made up of 14 amino acids. Germline V gene data show CDR1 as MNHEY and CDR2 as SMNVEV (reference sequence). V lost 5 bases to trimming and J lost 11 bases, with 21 bases between them. What was amplified from RNA transcripts were TCR beta CDR3 regions. First-round RT-PCR with HTBI primers amplified the TCR CDR3 region. TCRdb recomputed calls from the multiplex PCR reads with MiXCR, one row per CDR3 protein. The sample has 300,000 or so distinct CDR3 sequences, 15% to 20% seen once; the top ten hold approximately 35%. Isolation of PBMCs was performed on 8 to 10 ml fresh peripheral blood. This clonotype was seen ten or more times.

The material sequenced was blood. The clonotype comes from a young man with Graves' hyperthyroidism. The chain recombines TRBV27 with TRBJ1-1, with a possible D match to TRBD1 (5 bases). CDR3 coding DNA: TGTGCCAGCAGTGAGACTCGGGACTCCTCTAGGGCTTTCTTT. Amino acid sequence: CASSETRDSSRAFF.